This section outlines one TCR beta chain sequence together with its context. Its antigen is still unknown. This specimen comes from a study of cytomegalovirus exposure and HLA in healthy donors. General study points: Common viral pathogens seemed to be connected with several of the most significant clusters, according to a later analysis.

PCR involved 60 Vbeta and 13 Jbeta primers. The table came from immunoSEQ multiplex PCR; TCRdb's copy has only in-frame clones and leaves some out. The sample lists fewer than 75,000 clones; 70% to 85% were seen once. The sequencing input was PBMCs. This receptor was taken from a woman aged 25 to 39 in good health and CMV-seronegative.

CDR3: CASSFRDRDTEAFF. In nucleotides, the CDR3 is TGTGCCAGCAGCTTCAGGGACAGGGACACTGAAGCTTTCTTT. J is TRBJ1-1 and V is TRBV7-2; 9 bases map to TRBD1. Germline V gene data show CDR1 as SGHTA and CDR2 as FQGNSA. After removal of 3 bases from V and 3 bases from J, the junction contained 2 bases not matched to a gene. The CDR3 sequence is 14 residues long.